One and the same sample provided the 14 T cell receptor beta chains below, sequenced in a study of T cells in Graves' hyperthyroidism and ophthalmopathy (dated by TCRdb to between 2019 and 2020). The library came from multiplex PCR. Sequencing was carried out with an Illumina HiSeq 2000. Amplification of TCR beta CDR3 regions was carried out from RNA transcripts. The TCR CDR3 was subjected to a first round of RT-PCR using the HTBI primer set and the Qiagen OneStep RT-PCR kit. The public reads were reanalyzed by TCRdb: fastp trimming at Q25, MiXCR alignment, in-frame beta chains only. Duplicate CDR3 protein sequences are folded into a single record with the most common DNA and genes. The sample table holds approximately 570,000 distinct CDR3 sequences, of which about 20% were seen once. The ten largest clones represent over 45% of the sample. Sequenced material: blood. The source of these receptors is a man aged 40-50 years with Graves' ophthalmopathy.

The chain joins TRBV10-2 to TRBJ1-6; D is unresolved. The ends were cut back, 8 bases at V and 10 bases at J, with 15 bases in the middle. This CDR3 is 13 amino acids long. CDR1 is WSHSY and CDR2 is SAAADI in the germline V gene. CDR3 loop: CASSEGRRSPLHF. CDR3 in DNA: TGCGCCAGCTCAGAGGGCCGGCGGTCACCCCTCCACTTT.

In this sample, this clonotype turned up a few times. The rearrangement uses TRBV12-3 or TRBV12-4 and TRBJ2-3; 12 bases match TRBD1. V was clipped by 5 bases and J by 3 bases; unmatched bases: 9. The CDR3 is 17 residues long. The CDR3 sequence: CASSPGTGGIWTDTQYF. The DNA of the CDR3 is TGTGCCAGCAGTCCCGGGACAGGGGGCATTTGGACAGATACGCAGTATTTT.

This clonotype turned up a few times. The chain recombines TRBV4-3 with TRBJ2-7; unclear D gene. Germline loops: CDR1 LGHNA, CDR2 YSLEER. Trimming took off 0 bases at V and 6 bases at J, with 18 bases between the two ends. This CDR3 comprises 16 residues. The DNA of the CDR3 is TGCGCCAGCAGCCAAGAGGGGATGGGATTAGTCGGCGAGCAGTACTTC. Its translation: CASSQEGMGLVGEQYF.

This clonotype was seen repeatedly, ten times or more. The J gene is TRBJ2-5, the V gene TRBV11-2, with D possibly matching TRBD2 (6 bases). Germline CDR1 SGHAT, CDR2 FQNNGV. V lost 2 bases and J 5 bases, leaving 21 bases between the germline ends. This CDR3 is 17 amino acids long. The CDR3 nucleotides read TGTGCCAGCAGCTTAAACTGGCGGGGCCGAAGGGAGGAGACCCAGTACTTC. It specifies CASSLNWRGRREETQYF.

This clonotype was seen repeatedly, ten times or more. The CDR3 protein is CASSLQLAALTGETQYF. For the CDR3, the DNA is TGTGCCAGCAGCTTACAGCTAGCGGCTTTAACGGGGGAGACCCAGTACTTC. The J gene is TRBJ2-5, the V gene TRBV11-2; 7 bases agree with TRBD2. Germline CDR1 reads SGHAT; CDR2 reads FQNNGV. After removal of 2 bases from V and 5 bases from J, the junction contained 14 bases not matched to a gene. The CDR3 runs to 17 residues.

The J gene is TRBJ1-2, the V gene TRBV19; 10 bases map to TRBD1. The CDR3 totals 16 residues. In germline, CDR1 is LNHDA, CDR2 SQIVND (reference sequence). Trimming at V came to 3 bases and at J to 2 bases, leaving 6 bases not matched to a gene. The CDR3 bases are TGTGCCAGTAGTATTGGGACAGGGGAGGTCAACTATGGCTACACCTTC. Its translation is CASSIGTGEVNYGYTF.

Only a few counts were recorded for this clonotype. The chain employs TRBV30 and TRBJ1-6; the D gene is possibly TRBD1 (5 bases). The CDR3 contains 14 residues. The V end lost 4 bases, the J end lost 4 bases, and 11 bases lay between the germline ends. Germline CDR1 is GTSNPN and CDR2 is SVGIG (reference sequence). CDR3 protein: CAWKKGLYNSPLHF. CDR3 sequence (DNA): TGTGCCTGGAAAAAGGGGTTATATAATTCACCCCTCCACTTT. Variable domain in full (rest from reference TRBV30 and TRBJ1-6): SQTIHQWPATLVQPVGSPLSLECTVEGTSNPNLYWYRQAAGRGLQLLFYSVGIGQISSEVPQNLSASRPQDRQFILSSKKLLLSDSGFYLCAWKKGLYNSPLHFGNGTRLTVT.

This clonotype was counted at least ten times. The chain carries TRBV20-1 and TRBJ2-7; D is possibly TRBD1 (6 bases). V was cut by 6 bases and J by 0 bases, with 18 bases left in between. Germline V gene lookup returns CDR1 DFQATT and CDR2 SNEGSKA (reference sequence). The CDR3 is made up of 15 amino acids. The DNA of the CDR3 is TGCAGTGCCTCTCGACTTCAGGGGTTCTCCTACGAGCAGTACTTC. It specifies CSASRLQGFSYEQYF.

This clonotype showed up many times. The gene calls are TRBV28 and TRBJ2-7; tentative D call: TRBD1 (6 bases). The V gene's germline CDR1 is MDHEN and CDR2 SYDVKM. The CDR3 contains 15 residues. V gave up 6 bases and J gave up 5 bases, with 20 bases separating them. In nucleotides, the CDR3 is TGTGCCAGCAGCCTTACCAGGGGCTCTAGGCACGAGCAGTACTTC. Its translation: CASSLTRGSRHEQYF.

Comments on this clonotype: It may be a read error: a sequence one base away is much more abundant. Here the CDR3 omits its conserved ending phenylalanine or tryptophan, so a read error is the likely source. The chain is built from TRBV12-3 or TRBV12-4 and TRBJ2-7; 8 bases are shared with TRBD1. This CDR3 spans 15 amino acids. Germline trimming cut 2 bases from V and 2 bases from J; bases unmatched to any gene: 5. The CDR3 sequence is CASSLRGRGPYEQYS. CDR3 coding DNA: TGTGCCAGCAGTTTACGCGGCAGGGGGCCCTACGAGCAGTACTCC.

The chain is built from TRBV6-1 and TRBJ1-1; 7 bases are a match to TRBD1. The CDR3 runs 12 residues. Trimming removed 8 bases from V and 11 bases from J; junction bases left unmatched: 11. CDR1 is MNHNS, CDR2 SASEGT, per germline. CDR3 in DNA: TGTGCCAGCTTGGACAGGCGTAAAGATGCTTTCTTT. Its translation is CASLDRRKDAFF.

This clonotype occurred many times. The chain is built from TRBV12-3 or TRBV12-4 and TRBJ2-5; D is ambiguous. The CDR3 runs to 13 residues. The germline V and J ends were trimmed by 3 bases and 5 bases, with 10 bases remaining between them. In DNA, the CDR3 is TGTGCCAGCAGTTTCTCGCTATCGGAGACCCAGTACTTC. Translating it yields CASSFSLSETQYF.

This clonotype was detected only once. CDR3 amino acids: CSASVGGTQPQHF. The CDR3 nucleotides read TGCAGTGCTAGCGTTGGGGGGACGCAGCCCCAGCATTTT. The gene calls are TRBV20-1 and TRBJ1-5; D might be TRBD1 (5 bases). Germline assignment: CDR1 DFQATT and CDR2 SNEGSKA (reference sequence). CDR3 length equals 13 residues. V was pared by 3 bases and J by 7 bases, with 13 bases between.

This clonotype was recorded many times. The rearrangement links TRBV7-2 to TRBJ2-7, with TRBD1 matching over 8 bases. J was trimmed by 5 bases and V by 7 bases; bases with no gene match: 16. The CDR3 is 16 residues long. In germline, CDR1 is SGHTA, CDR2 FQGNSA. The CDR3 protein is CASILTPNRGTDEQYF. In nucleotides, the CDR3 is TGTGCCAGCATTCTGACCCCCAACAGGGGGACGGACGAGCAGTACTTC.